This TCR beta chain originates from a study of beta chain features in type 1 diabetes. The CDR3 is 11 residues long. Germline CDR1 is GTSNPN and CDR2 is SVGIG (reference sequence). The V end lost 2 bases, the J end lost 7 bases, and 9 bases lay between the germline ends. cDNA synthesis used the whole RNA isolate, giving expressed TCRB sequences. Libraries were prepared by immunoSEQ multiplex PCR; TCRdb keeps only in-frame clonotypes and omits some of them. Counted here are hundreds of thousands of clones, around 68% occurring once; the ten biggest clones make up almost 0.055%. The specimen sequenced was naive CD4+ T cells from blood. This TCR derives from a man aged 25-45 years in good health. This chain joins TRBV30 and TRBJ2-7; no clear D. CDR3 protein: CAWSTAGEQYF. Here the CDR3 DNA reads TGTGCCTGGAGTACCGCCGGGGAGCAGTACTTC.